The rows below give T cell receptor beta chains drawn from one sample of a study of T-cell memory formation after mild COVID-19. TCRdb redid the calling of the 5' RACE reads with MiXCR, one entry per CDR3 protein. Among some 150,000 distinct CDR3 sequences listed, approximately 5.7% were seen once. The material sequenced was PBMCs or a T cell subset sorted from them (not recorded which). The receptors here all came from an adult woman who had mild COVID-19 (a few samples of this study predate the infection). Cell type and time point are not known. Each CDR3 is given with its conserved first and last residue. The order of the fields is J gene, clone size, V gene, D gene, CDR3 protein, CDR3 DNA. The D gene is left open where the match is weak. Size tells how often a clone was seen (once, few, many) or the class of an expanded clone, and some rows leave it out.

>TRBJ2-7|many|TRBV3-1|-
CASSQDSPFYEQYF
TGTGCCAGCAGCCAAGACAGCCCCTTTTACGAGCAGTACTTC
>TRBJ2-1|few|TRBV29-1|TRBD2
CSAGTSVNEQFF
TGCAGCGCAGGGACTAGCGTCAATGAGCAGTTCTTC
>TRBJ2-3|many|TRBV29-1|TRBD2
CSVRTSGNTDTQYF
TGCAGCGTGCGGACTAGCGGGAACACAGATACGCAGTATTTT
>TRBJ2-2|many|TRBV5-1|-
CASSSDLATGELFF
TGCGCCAGCAGCTCGGATTTGGCCACCGGGGAGCTGTTTTTT
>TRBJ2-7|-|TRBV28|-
CASSSGTPQGEQYF
TGTGCCAGCAGTTCCGGGACCCCCCAAGGGGAGCAGTACTTC
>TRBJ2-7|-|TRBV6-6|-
CASGGTRKPYEQYF
TGTGCCAGCGGGGGGACTCGTAAACCCTACGAGCAGTACTTC
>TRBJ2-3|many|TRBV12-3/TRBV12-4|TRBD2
CASSGLASTDTQYF
TGTGCCAGCAGTGGACTAGCGAGTACAGATACGCAGTATTTT
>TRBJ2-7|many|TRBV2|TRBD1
CAIERDRGYEQYF
TGTGCCATTGAACGGGACAGGGGCTACGAGCAGTACTTC
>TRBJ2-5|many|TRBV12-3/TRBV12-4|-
CASSFGGRETQYF
TGTGCCAGCAGTTTTGGGGGGCGGGAGACCCAGTACTTC
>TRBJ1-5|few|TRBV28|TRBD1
CASSPTGTGSQPQHF
TGTGCCAGCAGCCCAACCGGGACAGGGAGTCAGCCCCAGCATTTT
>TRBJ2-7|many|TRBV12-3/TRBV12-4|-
CASSLSSEQYF
TGCGCCAGCAGCTTGTCTTCCGAGCAGTACTTC
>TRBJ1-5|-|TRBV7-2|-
CASSQKPRDQPQHF
TGTGCCAGCAGCCAGAAACCGAGGGATCAGCCCCAGCATTTT
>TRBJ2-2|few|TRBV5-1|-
CASSGSGAPNTGELFF
TGCGCCAGCAGCGGGTCGGGAGCGCCGAACACCGGGGAGCTGTTTTTT
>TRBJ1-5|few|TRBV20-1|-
CSARDTASNQPQHF
TGCAGTGCTAGAGATACGGCTAGCAATCAGCCCCAGCATTTT
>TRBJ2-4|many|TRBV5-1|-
CASNDGGGANIQYF
TGCGCCAGCAATGACGGAGGAGGGGCCAACATTCAGTACTTC
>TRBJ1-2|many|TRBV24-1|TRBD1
CATSDPGQAYGYTF
TGTGCCACCAGTGACCCTGGACAGGCCTACGGCTACACCTTC
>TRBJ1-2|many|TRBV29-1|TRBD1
CSVAGQGADGYTF
TGCAGCGTAGCTGGACAGGGGGCAGATGGCTACACCTTC